The 30 T cell receptor beta chains in this list originate from one sample, sequenced in a study of blood T cell repertoires in COVID-19. Sequencing used immunoSEQ multiplex PCR; TCRdb keeps in-frame clones, though not all of them. The table has about 15,000 clones, 85% to 90% seen once. The sequenced sample consisted of peripheral blood. Receptor source: a man between 60 and 70 years old with acute or convalescent COVID-19.

The J gene is TRBJ2-7, the V gene TRBV4-2; D gene ambiguous. The germline V gene encodes CDR1 LGHNA and CDR2 YNFKEQ. V lost 2 bases, J lost 6 bases, and 14 bases lay in between. CDR3 length: 14 residues. The CDR3, as DNA: TGTGCCAGCAGCCAACCAAGAGGAGTCAGCGAGCAGTACTTC. Protein sequence: CASSQPRGVSEQYF.

The chain recombines TRBV9 with TRBJ2-1; 7 bases are shared with TRBD2. The ends lost 4 bases at V and 3 bases at J; junction bases unmatched: 10. Germline values: CDR1 SGDLS, CDR2 YYNGEE. The CDR3 extends over 16 amino acids. CDR3 sequence (DNA): TGTGCCAGCAGCCCATCGATCGGGGGGATCTACAATGAGCAGTTCTTC. Translating it yields CASSPSIGGIYNEQFF.

This clone has a single count. This chain links TRBV5-1 with TRBJ2-1; D ambiguous. V lost 0 bases and J lost 4, with 11 bases in between. The length of the CDR3 is 15 residues. Germline values: CDR1 SGHRS, CDR2 YFSETQ. The CDR3 spells CASSLAVLSYNEQFF. CDR3 nucleotide sequence: TGCGCCAGCAGCTTGGCGGTTTTGTCATACAATGAGCAGTTCTTC.

V and J are TRBV11-2 and TRBJ2-3; the D gene is possibly TRBD2 (6 bases). This CDR3 is built from 16 residues. The germline V and J ends were trimmed by 8 bases and 1 base, with 19 bases remaining between them. From germline, CDR1 is SGHAT and CDR2 FQNNGV. CDR3 region: CASVRGSGSGTDTQYF. As DNA, the CDR3 is TGTGCCAGCGTCCGTGGCTCCGGGAGCGGCACAGATACGCAGTATTTT.

The chain is built from TRBV5-8 and TRBJ2-3; D may be TRBD2 (6 bases). The CDR3 totals 17 residues. V was trimmed by 5 bases and J by 2 bases, leaving 21 bases between them. The germline V gene has CDR1 SGHTS and CDR2 YDEGEE. In DNA, the CDR3 is TGTGCCAGCAGTCGAGGGGCGGGGAGCCACTCCACAGATACGCAGTATTTT. It encodes CASSRGAGSHSTDTQYF. The full variable domain, its missing parts supplied by reference TRBV5-8 and TRBJ2-3, is EAGVTQSPTHLIKTRGQQATLRCSPISGHTSVYWYQQALGLGLQFLLWYDEGEERNRGNFPPRFSGRQFPNYSSELNVNALELEDSALYLCASSRGAGSHSTDTQYFGPGTRLTVL.

This chain connects TRBV11-2 to TRBJ2-7; maybe TRBD2 (6 bases). The germline V and J ends were trimmed by 5 bases and 6 bases, with 14 bases remaining between them. This CDR3 spans 13 amino acids. Germline V CDR1 and CDR2: SGHAT, FQNNGV. The CDR3 sequence is CASSQPGGREQYF. CDR3 DNA sequence: TGTGCCAGCAGCCAACCAGGAGGGCGCGAGCAGTACTTC. Variable domain in full (rest from reference TRBV11-2 and TRBJ2-7): EAGVAQSPRYKIIEKRQSVAFWCNPISGHATLYWYQQILGQGPKLLIQFQNNGVVDDSQLPKDRFSAERLKGVDSTLKIQPAKLEDSAVYLCASSQPGGREQYFGPGTRLTVT.

The rearrangement links TRBV5-1 to TRBJ2-3; D perhaps matches TRBD1 (5 bases). Trimming took 6 bases from V and 0 from J, leaving 14 bases between them. CDR1 SGHRS and CDR2 YFSETQ come from the germline V gene. The CDR3 has 15 residues. This CDR3 is CASTLDTPSTDTQYF. The CDR3 DNA reads as TGCGCCAGCACCCTGGACACCCCTAGCACAGATACGCAGTATTTT.

The chain has TRBV7-3 and TRBJ1-1; 9 bases map to TRBD1. The germline V gene has CDR1 SGHTA and CDR2 FQGTGA. The CDR3 contains 15 residues. The V segment lost 5 bases and the J segment 3 bases; nucleotides outside the gene matches: 7. The DNA of the CDR3 is TGTGCCAGCAGCGTACAGGGGGCTGGGCACACTGAAGCTTTCTTT. Its translation is CASSVQGAGHTEAFF.

This chain joins TRBV6-2 or TRBV6-3 and TRBJ2-1; 9 nucleotides match TRBD2. Germline loops: CDR1 MNHEY, CDR2 SVGEGT. CDR3 length equals 18 residues. V shed 2 bases and J 1 base; nucleotides not matched to a gene: 9. CDR3 amino acids: CASSYLAGLVRSYNEQFF. The CDR3 DNA follows: TGTGCCAGCAGTTACCTAGCGGGGCTCGTTAGGTCCTACAATGAGCAGTTCTTC.

The rearrangement links TRBV29-1 to TRBJ2-5; 8 bases map to TRBD1. From germline, CDR1 is SQVTM and CDR2 ANQGSEA. V shed 4 bases, J shed 0 bases, and the junction held 10 bases outside the gene matches. The CDR3 length is 16 residues. Here the CDR3 reads CSVGRRDRSYQETQYF. As DNA, the CDR3 is TGCAGCGTTGGGAGAAGGGACAGGTCGTACCAAGAGACCCAGTACTTC. Combining the CDR3 with reference TRBV29-1 and TRBJ2-5 gives the whole variable domain SAVISQKPSRDICQRGTSLTIQCQVDSQVTMMFWYRQQPGQSLTLIATANQGSEATYESGFVIDKFPISRPNLTFSTLTVSNMSPEDSSIYLCSVGRRDRSYQETQYFGPGTRLLVL.

The V gene is TRBV2, the J gene TRBJ2-3; the match to TRBD1 covers 11 bases. The CDR3 runs to 15 residues. The V and J ends lost 8 bases and 5 bases, in that order; junction bases with no gene match: 9. Germline CDR1 is SNHLY and CDR2 is FYNNEI. The CDR3: CASAIMGQGVDTQYF. DNA for the CDR3: TGTGCCAGCGCCATAATGGGACAGGGGGTAGATACGCAGTATTTT.

The chain carries TRBV9 and TRBJ1-5; 9 nucleotides line up with TRBD1. Per germline, CDR1 SGDLS and CDR2 YYNGEE. This CDR3 is built from 16 residues. V was pared by 3 bases and J by 5 bases, with 9 bases of the junction left unmatched. The CDR3, as DNA: TGTGCCAGCAGCGCCGGGACAGGGAGTATGGATCAGCCCCAGCATTTT. Its protein product is CASSAGTGSMDQPQHF. Looking up the rest from reference TRBV9 and TRBJ1-5 gives the full variable domain: DSGVTQTPKHLITATGQRVTLRCSPRSGDLSVYWYQQSLDQGLQFLIQYYNGEERAKGNILERFSAQQFPDLHSELNLSSLELGDSALYFCASSAGTGSMDQPQHFGDGTRLSIL.

J is TRBJ2-1 and V is TRBV29-1; possible D gene TRBD2, 5 bases. CDR3 length: 14 amino acids. Germline CDR1 and CDR2: SQVTM and ANQGSEA. V dropped 4 bases and J dropped 0 bases, with 10 bases sitting between them. CDR3 sequence reads: CSVAGSSSYNEQFF. CDR3 DNA sequence: TGCAGCGTTGCGGGGTCGAGCTCCTACAATGAGCAGTTCTTC.

The CDR3 here is CASSFEGGLLSYEQYF. CDR3 bases: TGTGCCAGCAGCTTCGAAGGGGGACTACTCTCCTACGAGCAGTACTTC. The V and J genes are TRBV11-2 and TRBJ2-7; D might be TRBD2 (7 bases). The germline V and J ends were trimmed by 3 bases and 0 bases, with 15 bases remaining between them. CDR1 and CDR2 (germline): SGHAT, FQNNGV. The CDR3 contains 16 residues.

This chain connects TRBV10-3 to TRBJ2-7; D ambiguous. The CDR3 runs 11 residues. CDR1 is ENHRY, CDR2 SYGVKD, per germline. The germline V and J ends were trimmed by 4 bases and 4 bases, with 5 bases remaining between them. CDR3 region: CAISGLYEQYF. Written as DNA, the CDR3 is TGTGCCATCAGTGGTTTATACGAGCAGTACTTC.

The chain has TRBV7-9 and TRBJ2-7; TRBD2 matches at 7 bases. From germline, CDR1 is SEHNR and CDR2 FQNEAQ (reference sequence). This CDR3 has 14 amino acids. V shed 5 bases and J 0 bases; nucleotides not matched to a gene: 4. This chain's CDR3 is CASSLRTSSYEQYF. For the CDR3, the DNA is TGTGCCAGCAGCCTCAGGACTAGCTCCTACGAGCAGTACTTC. The full variable domain, completed using reference TRBV7-9 and TRBJ2-7, is DTGVSQNPRHKITKRGQNVTFRCDPISEHNRLYWYRQTLGQGPEFLTYFQNEAQLEKSRLLSDRFSAERPKGSFSTLEIQRTEQGDSAMYLCASSLRTSSYEQYFGPGTRLTVT.

The J gene is TRBJ1-6, the V gene TRBV30; no clear D. The CDR3 sequence is 12 residues long. Germline V gene data show CDR1 as GTSNPN and CDR2 as SVGIG (reference sequence). V was clipped by 2 bases and J by 10 bases, with 9 bases between them. CDR3 bases: TGTGCCTGGAGTCTTAGAAGCTCACCCCTCCACTTT. This sequence encodes CAWSLRSSPLHF.

The chain joins TRBV11-2 to TRBJ1-6; maybe TRBD1 (5 bases). CDR1 is SGHAT, CDR2 FQNNGV, per germline. The CDR3 sequence is 16 residues long. The V gene lost 5 bases and the J gene lost 10 bases, with 21 bases spanning the gap. The DNA for the CDR3 is TGTGCCAGCAGCGGAAAGAGTGACAGCCGATGGTCACCCCTCCACTTT. As protein: CASSGKSDSRWSPLHF.

The chain has TRBV6-5 and TRBJ2-7; the D is unclear. Germline V CDR1 and CDR2: MNHEY, SVGAGI. V was clipped by 6 bases and J by 2 bases, with 17 bases between them. This CDR3 contains 15 residues. This CDR3 is CASRTHRTPTYEQYF. The CDR3 coding sequence is TGTGCCAGCAGAACCCATCGAACCCCTACCTACGAGCAGTACTTC.

J is TRBJ2-3 and V is TRBV6-5, with D unresolved. Per germline, CDR1 MNHEY and CDR2 SVGAGI. This CDR3 region has 11 residues. Trimming cost V 8 bases and J 6 bases, with 9 bases left between them. The CDR3 is CASFAGDTQYF. The CDR3 DNA reads as TGTGCCAGCTTCGCAGGCGATACGCAGTATTTT.

The V gene is TRBV6-5, the J gene TRBJ2-4, with TRBD2 as a possible D gene (6 bases). CDR3 length: 15 residues. Germline-derived CDR1 and CDR2 are MNHEY and SVGAGI. Between the trimmed V and J ends, which lost 5 bases and 6 bases, there was a span of 17 bases. CDR3 amino acids: CASSNPGEAGNIQYF. The CDR3 DNA reads as TGTGCCAGCAGTAACCCGGGAGAGGCGGGAAACATTCAGTACTTC.

This clone was observed a handful of times. The V call is TRBV20-1, the J call TRBJ2-1; D perhaps matches TRBD2 (6 bases). CDR1 and CDR2 from the germline V gene are DFQATT and SNEGSKA (reference sequence). The ends were cut back, 5 bases at V and 7 bases at J, with 9 bases in the middle. The CDR3 length is 11 residues. CDR3 amino acids: CSASLANEQFF. As DNA, the CDR3 is TGCAGTGCTTCACTAGCAAATGAGCAGTTCTTC.

The chain combines TRBV9 with TRBJ1-3, with D tentatively TRBD1 (6 bases). In germline, CDR1 is SGDLS, CDR2 YYNGEE. CDR3 length: 14 amino acids. V lost 3 bases and J 4 bases, leaving 11 bases between the germline ends. The CDR3, as DNA: TGTGCCAGCAGCGGACCAGGGGCAGGAAACACCATATATTTT. Amino acid sequence: CASSGPGAGNTIYF. Variable domain in full (rest from reference TRBV9 and TRBJ1-3): DSGVTQTPKHLITATGQRVTLRCSPRSGDLSVYWYQQSLDQGLQFLIQYYNGEERAKGNILERFSAQQFPDLHSELNLSSLELGDSALYFCASSGPGAGNTIYFGEGSWLTVV.

This chain joins TRBV7-2 and TRBJ2-3; 13 positions match TRBD2. With V trimmed by 5 bases and J by 4 bases, 3 bases remained unmatched. In germline, CDR1 is SGHTA, CDR2 FQGNSA. The CDR3 contains 15 residues. CDR3 nucleotide sequence: TGTGCCAGCAGCCCGGGACTAGCGGGGTCAGATACGCAGTATTTT. Translation: CASSPGLAGSDTQYF.

This sequence joins TRBV27 and TRBJ1-4; the D gene is possibly TRBD1 (5 bases). V was cut by 3 bases and J by 6 bases, with 8 bases left in between. The CDR3 loop spans 13 amino acids. CDR1 and CDR2 from the germline V gene are MNHEY and SMNVEV (reference sequence). In nucleotides, the CDR3 is TGTGCCAGCAGTTTCCAGGGTTATGAAAAACTGTTTTTT. It translates to CASSFQGYEKLFF.

The chain is built from TRBV18 and TRBJ2-1, with 15 nucleotides matching TRBD2. The germline V gene encodes CDR1 KGHSH and CDR2 LQKENI. V lost 3 bases and J lost 3; bases outside the gene matches: 6. This CDR3 spans 18 amino acids. The CDR3 DNA sequence: TGTGCCAGCTCACCCCCGGGACTAGCGGGAGGCCTCTACAATGAGCAGTTCTTC. Translating gives CASSPPGLAGGLYNEQFF.

The chain recombines TRBV6-6 with TRBJ2-3, with D perhaps matching TRBD2 (6 bases). The V gene lost 6 bases and the J gene lost 5 bases, with 15 bases spanning the gap. Germline loops: CDR1 MNHNY, CDR2 SVGAGI (reference sequence). The CDR3 has 14 amino acids. Here the CDR3 DNA reads TGTGCCAGCAGACAGACGGCGGGACGAGATACGCAGTATTTT. It codes for CASRQTAGRDTQYF.

The V gene is TRBV6-6, the J gene TRBJ1-1, with TRBD1 identical over 8 bases. Trimming took 5 bases from V and 10 from J; bases not matched to a gene: 9. This CDR3 region has 13 residues. CDR1 and CDR2 (germline): MNHNY, SVGAGI (reference sequence). CDR3 DNA sequence: TGTGCCAGCAGTCGTGGACAGGGCGGTATAGCTTTCTTT. Its translation is CASSRGQGGIAFF.

This sequence joins TRBV6-5 and TRBJ2-2; D is perhaps TRBD1 (5 bases). CDR1 MNHEY and CDR2 SVGAGI come from the germline V gene. V was shortened by 5 bases and J by 6 bases, with 7 bases between the two germline ends. The CDR3 extends over 12 amino acids. The CDR3 spells CASSQGAGELFF. CDR3 nucleotide sequence: TGTGCCAGCAGTCAGGGCGCCGGGGAGCTGTTTTTT.

This clone appeared once. The chain links TRBV28 to TRBJ1-1; 7 positions match TRBD1. V lost 6 bases to trimming and J lost 11 bases; unmatched junction nucleotides: 9. CDR3 size: 12 residues. The germline CDR1 and CDR2 sequences are MDHEN and SYDVKM. CDR3 in amino acids: CASRLAETGAFF. The CDR3, as DNA: TGTGCCAGCAGACTCGCCGAGACAGGGGCTTTCTTT.